These 9 T cell receptor beta chains share one sample of origin, sequenced in a study of OX40 agonist ivuxolimab in advanced cancers. Generated by immunoSEQ multiplex PCR, the TCRdb table keeps only in-frame clones and is missing some. Of just under 85,000 clones listed, approximately 80% are singletons. The sample consisted of CD4+ or CD8+ T cells sorted from blood, taken in a trial of the OX40 agonist ivuxolimab. These TCRs come from an adult with an advanced solid tumor such as melanoma, head and neck, liver or kidney cancer.

This clone appeared a few times. This chain joins TRBV14 and TRBJ1-2; 11 bases line up with TRBD1. The germline CDR1 and CDR2 sequences are SGHDN and FVKESK. V dropped 4 bases and J dropped 7; count of bases not matched to a gene: 8. The CDR3 totals 15 residues. CDR3 DNA sequence: TGTGCCAGCAGCCCTCGGACAGGGGGCGGCGGTGGCTACACCTTC. Residues: CASSPRTGGGGGYTF.

The V gene is TRBV12-5, the J gene TRBJ2-7; 12 nucleotides agree with TRBD1. CDR3 size: 16 residues. After removal of 3 bases from V and 4 bases from J, the junction contained 7 bases not matched to a gene. Germline V gene data show CDR1 as LGHNT and CDR2 as FRNRAP. The chain's CDR3 is CASGLPGTGGNYEQYF. The CDR3, as DNA: TGTGCTAGTGGTTTACCCGGGACAGGGGGCAATTACGAGCAGTACTTC. Based on the CDR3 plus reference TRBV12-5 and TRBJ2-7, the full variable domain is DARVTQTPRHKVTEMGQEVTMRCQPILGHNTVFWYRQTMMQGLELLAYFRNRAPLDDSGMPKDRFSAEMPDATLATLKIQPSEPRDSAVYFCASGLPGTGGNYEQYFGPGTRLTVT.

This clone was detected a few times. This chain connects TRBV27 to TRBJ1-6; 12 bases line up with TRBD1. The CDR3 totals 17 residues. The J segment lost 8 bases and the V segment lost 0 bases, leaving 5 bases of the junction unmatched. Looked up from germline, CDR1 is MNHEY and CDR2 is SMNVEV (reference sequence). The CDR3 loop reads CASSLSTGQGAYSPLHF. In DNA form, the CDR3 reads TGTGCCAGCAGTTTATCTACGGGACAGGGGGCATATTCACCCCTCCACTTT.

This sequence joins TRBV6-1 and TRBJ1-4; no definite D call. Deletions cut 2 bases from V and 5 bases from J, with 9 bases between. The CDR3 is 14 amino acids. Germline values: CDR1 MNHNS, CDR2 SASEGT. The CDR3 sequence: CASSEPGNNEKLFF. The CDR3 nucleotides read TGTGCCAGCAGTGAACCGGGGAACAATGAAAAACTGTTTTTT.

This sequence joins TRBV27 and TRBJ1-1; D is unresolved. The germline V gene encodes CDR1 MNHEY and CDR2 SMNVEV (reference sequence). This CDR3 region has 14 residues. With 5 bases removed from V and 1 base from J, the gap between germline ends came to 11 bases. The CDR3 sequence: CASSHGRENTEAFF. CDR3 DNA sequence: TGTGCCAGCAGTCATGGGCGGGAGAACACTGAAGCTTTCTTT.

This chain uses TRBV7-3 with TRBJ1-1, with TRBD1 matching 8 bases. Germline V lookup: CDR1 SGHTA, CDR2 FQGTGA. This CDR3 is built from 16 residues. After removal of 2 bases from V and 3 bases from J, the junction contained 8 bases not matched to a gene. CDR3 protein: CASSLARTGPHTEAFF. CDR3 nucleotides: TGTGCCAGCAGCTTAGCCCGGACAGGGCCACACACTGAAGCTTTCTTT.

This sequence joins TRBV5-1 and TRBJ2-1; TRBD2 is a possible D gene (6 bases). Per germline, CDR1 SGHRS and CDR2 YFSETQ. With 4 bases removed from V and 4 bases from J, the gap between germline ends came to 12 bases. The CDR3 contains 14 residues. The CDR3 region has the DNA TGCGCCAGCAGCCTACTAGCACATTACAATGAGCAGTTCTTC. Its translation is CASSLLAHYNEQFF.

V usage is TRBV7-2 and J usage is TRBJ2-5, with 9 bases identical to TRBD2. The germline V gene encodes CDR1 SGHTA and CDR2 FQGNSA. The V gene end was trimmed by 7 bases and the J gene end by 3 bases; junction bases not matched to a gene: 6. The CDR3 contains 14 residues. In DNA, the CDR3 is TGTGCCAGCACCCTTAGCGGGGGTGAAGAGACCCAGTACTTC. It encodes CASTLSGGEETQYF.

The chain uses TRBV7-2 and TRBJ2-3; D not resolved. V was pared by 2 bases and J by 2 bases, with 8 bases between. This CDR3 is built from 14 residues. Per germline, CDR1 SGHTA and CDR2 FQGNSA. CDR3 in amino acids: CASSLRRATDTQYF. The CDR3 coding sequence is TGTGCCAGCAGCTTACGTCGGGCCACAGATACGCAGTATTTT.